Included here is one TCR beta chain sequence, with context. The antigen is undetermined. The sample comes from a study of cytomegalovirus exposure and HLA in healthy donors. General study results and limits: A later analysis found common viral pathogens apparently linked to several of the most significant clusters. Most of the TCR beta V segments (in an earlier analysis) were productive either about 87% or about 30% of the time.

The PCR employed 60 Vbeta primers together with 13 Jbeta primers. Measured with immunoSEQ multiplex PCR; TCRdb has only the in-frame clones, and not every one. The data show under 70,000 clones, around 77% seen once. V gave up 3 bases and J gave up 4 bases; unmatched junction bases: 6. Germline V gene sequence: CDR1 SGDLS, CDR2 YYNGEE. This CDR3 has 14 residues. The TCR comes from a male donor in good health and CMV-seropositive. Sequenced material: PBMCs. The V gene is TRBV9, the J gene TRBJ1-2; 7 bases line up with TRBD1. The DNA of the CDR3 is TGTGCCAGCAGCGCCGGGACAGCCAGCTATGGCTACACCTTC. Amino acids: CASSAGTASYGYTF.